These 8 T cell receptor beta chains came from one sample sequenced in a study of T cell responses to AZD1222 COVID-19 vaccine. Produced via immunoSEQ multiplex PCR; TCRdb's table is partial and in-frame only. The profile covers about 130,000 clones, with roughly 86% appearing a single time and 10% to 15% taken by the ten largest. Here the sequenced sample was peripheral blood, taken on day 0 of AZD1222 vaccination. The receptors were sampled from an adult in good health.

The V gene is TRBV2, the J gene TRBJ2-2; D may be TRBD1 or TRBD2 (5 bases each). The CDR3 covers 13 residues. Germline CDR1 and CDR2: SNHLY and FYNNEI. V was pared by 9 bases and J by 4 bases, with 12 bases between. The CDR3 DNA sequence: TGTGCCAGTCGGGGCGCATCCACCGGGGAGCTGTTTTTT. Its protein is CASRGASTGELFF.

V is TRBV27 and J is TRBJ2-5; possible D gene TRBD1, 6 bases. V lost 2 bases, J lost 1 base, and 8 bases lay in between. The CDR3 is made up of 14 amino acids. From germline, CDR1 is MNHEY and CDR2 SMNVEV (reference sequence). The CDR3 sequence: CASSLRGTQETQYF. The CDR3, as DNA: TGTGCCAGCAGTTTAAGGGGGACCCAAGAGACCCAGTACTTC.

This clone was recorded a few times. The chain links TRBV28 to TRBJ2-7, with 8 bases fitting TRBD2. With V trimmed by 6 bases and J by 5 bases, 9 bases remained unmatched. CDR1 is MDHEN and CDR2 is SYDVKM in the germline V gene. The CDR3 contains 14 residues. This CDR3 is CASRAERESDEQYF. The DNA of the CDR3 is TGTGCCAGCAGGGCCGAGCGGGAGTCTGACGAGCAGTACTTC.

The chain combines TRBV3-1 (or the pseudogene TRBV3-2) with TRBJ2-5; 8 nucleotides align to TRBD2. J was trimmed by 2 bases and V by 5 bases; bases with no gene match: 1. The germline V gene encodes CDR1 LGHDT and CDR2 YNNKEL (reference sequence). There are 13 residues in the CDR3. Here the CDR3 reads CASSSGGQETQYF. As DNA, the CDR3 is TGTGCCAGCAGCTCGGGGGGGCAAGAGACCCAGTACTTC.

This chain links TRBV5-6 with TRBJ1-6; D not resolved. The CDR3 loop spans 12 amino acids. V was clipped by 4 bases and J by 10 bases, with 9 bases between them. Germline lookup yields CDR1 SGHDT and CDR2 YYEEEE. The DNA of the CDR3 is TGTGCCAGCAGCCTCCCAGGATCACCCCTCCACTTT. Residues: CASSLPGSPLHF.

The CDR3 loop reads CASSREEGLNEKLFF. CDR3 nucleotides: TGCGCCAGCAGCCGCGAGGAGGGGCTTAATGAAAAACTGTTTTTT. V usage is TRBV5-1 and J usage is TRBJ1-4, with D possibly TRBD1 on 5 matching bases. V lost 4 bases, J lost 4 bases, and 14 bases lay in between. CDR1 and CDR2 from the germline V gene are SGHRS and YFSETQ. The CDR3 sequence is 15 residues long.

The rearrangement uses TRBV6-5 and TRBJ1-5; D is ambiguous. Trimming took 7 bases from V and 4 from J, leaving 11 bases between them. There are 13 residues in the CDR3. Germline V CDR1 and CDR2: MNHEY, SVGAGI. The CDR3 DNA sequence: TGTGCCAGCAAGCCACCGAGGAATCAGCCCCAGCATTTT. Translation gives CASKPPRNQPQHF.

This clone is a singleton in its sample. This chain links TRBV6-1 with TRBJ1-6; unclear D gene. The V end was cut by 4 bases, the J end by 0 bases, with 10 bases between. The CDR3 contains 16 residues. The germline CDR1 and CDR2 sequences are MNHNS and SASEGT. The CDR3: CASSGRASSYNSPLHF. Here the CDR3 DNA reads TGTGCCAGCAGTGGGCGGGCTAGCTCCTATAATTCACCCCTCCACTTT.